This is a list of T cell receptor beta chains from one sample in a study of early T cells in non-severe SARS-CoV-2 infection. One entry per CDR3 protein, called by TCRdb with MiXCR from the 5' RACE reads. The table includes 79,000 or so distinct CDR3 sequences, about 13% detected once. The sample was whole blood. These receptor sequences come from an adult who was a healthcare worker with PCR-confirmed SARS-CoV-2 infection or an uninfected control (not recorded which). CDR3s include the opening cysteine and the closing phenylalanine or tryptophan. Fields, in order: V gene, J gene, D gene, clone size, CDR3 DNA, CDR3 protein. D genes are given only for firm matches. Clone size is given for some rows only: seen once, a few or many times, or a class if the clone is expanded.

V gene: TRBV4-3; J gene: TRBJ2-1; D gene: TRBD2; clone size: few; CDR3 DNA: TGCGCCAGCAGCCGGGGTTTGCGGGAGTTCTCCTACAATGAGCAGTTCTTC; CDR3 protein: CASSRGLREFSYNEQFF
V gene: TRBV28; J gene: TRBJ2-2; D gene: -; clone size: few; CDR3 DNA: TGTGCCAGCAGTACCGGGGGCAAGACCGGGGAGCTGTTTTTT; CDR3 protein: CASSTGGKTGELFF
V gene: TRBV18; J gene: TRBJ1-1; D gene: -; clone size: -; CDR3 DNA: TGTGCCAGCTCACCATCGTCAAGCGGTATGACAGTTAACACTGAAGCTTTCTTT; CDR3 protein: CASSPSSSGMTVNTEAFF
V gene: TRBV7-9; J gene: TRBJ1-2; D gene: -; clone size: once; CDR3 DNA: TGTGCCAGCAGCTCCTCCCAGGGATTAAATGGCTACACCTTC; CDR3 protein: CASSSSQGLNGYTF
V gene: TRBV29-1; J gene: TRBJ2-7; D gene: -; clone size: few; CDR3 DNA: TGCAGCGTGGATACAGGGCTTGAGCAGTACTTC; CDR3 protein: CSVDTGLEQYF
V gene: TRBV2; J gene: TRBJ2-1; D gene: -; clone size: -; CDR3 DNA: TGTGCCAGCAGTGAAACCCTGGGCTCCTACAATGAGCAGTTCTTC; CDR3 protein: CASSETLGSYNEQFF
V gene: TRBV6-2/TRBV6-3; J gene: TRBJ2-5; D gene: TRBD2; clone size: -; CDR3 DNA: TGTGCCAGCAGGACACAGACTAGCGGGACTCAAGAGACCCAGTACTTC; CDR3 protein: CASRTQTSGTQETQYF
V gene: TRBV5-1; J gene: TRBJ1-2; D gene: -; clone size: many; CDR3 DNA: TGCGCCAGCAGCTCTTCAGTTAACTATGGCTACACCTTC; CDR3 protein: CASSSSVNYGYTF
V gene: TRBV9; J gene: TRBJ2-1; D gene: -; clone size: many; CDR3 DNA: TGTGCCAGCAGCGTAGGAGGTGGGTGGCAGTTCTTC; CDR3 protein: CASSVGGGWQFF
V gene: TRBV7-2; J gene: TRBJ2-7; D gene: -; clone size: few; CDR3 DNA: TGTGCCAGCAGCAGCGGGCCAGGGAGATACGAGCAGTACTTC; CDR3 protein: CASSSGPGRYEQYF
V gene: TRBV6-2/TRBV6-3; J gene: TRBJ2-5; D gene: -; clone size: -; CDR3 DNA: TGTGCCAGCACCAAGTGGCAGCAAGAGACCCAGTACTTC; CDR3 protein: CASTKWQQETQYF
V gene: TRBV19; J gene: TRBJ2-1; D gene: -; clone size: many; CDR3 DNA: TGTGCCAGTAGTATATATGGGGATCTCTCCTACAATGAGCAGTTCTTC; CDR3 protein: CASSIYGDLSYNEQFF
V gene: TRBV13; J gene: TRBJ1-6; D gene: -; clone size: few; CDR3 DNA: TGTGCCAGCAGCTTTCTCCGCCCATCACCCCTCCACTTT; CDR3 protein: CASSFLRPSPLHF
V gene: TRBV5-1; J gene: TRBJ1-1; D gene: -; clone size: few; CDR3 DNA: TGCGCCAGCAGCGGAGGAGGAACGAGTTCGAACACTGAAGCTTTCTTT; CDR3 protein: CASSGGGTSSNTEAFF
V gene: TRBV7-9; J gene: TRBJ1-6; D gene: -; clone size: many; CDR3 DNA: TGTGCCAGCAGCTCCGGGACCCCGCGAGATTCACCCCTCCACTTT; CDR3 protein: CASSSGTPRDSPLHF
V gene: TRBV7-2; J gene: TRBJ2-5; D gene: -; clone size: many; CDR3 DNA: TGTGCCAGCAGCTTGTCTCCCGGGGCCCAAAAGGAGACCCAGTACTTC; CDR3 protein: CASSLSPGAQKETQYF
V gene: TRBV4-3; J gene: TRBJ1-4; D gene: -; clone size: -; CDR3 DNA: TGCGCCAGCAGCCAAATATTCGGGACGGGTAATGAAAAACTGTTTTTT; CDR3 protein: CASSQIFGTGNEKLFF
V gene: TRBV12-3/TRBV12-4; J gene: TRBJ2-1; D gene: -; clone size: -; CDR3 DNA: TGTGCCTCCATGGCGGGCCCAATGGGTAATGAGCAGTTCTTC; CDR3 protein: CASMAGPMGNEQFF
V gene: TRBV6-2/TRBV6-3; J gene: TRBJ2-1; D gene: TRBD2; clone size: medium-sized; CDR3 DNA: TGTGCCAGCAGCATAGCGGGGGAGTCATACAATGAGCAGTTCTTC; CDR3 protein: CASSIAGESYNEQFF
V gene: TRBV10-3; J gene: TRBJ1-1; D gene: -; clone size: few; CDR3 DNA: TGTGCCATCAGACAGGGTAGCACTGAAGCTTTCTTT; CDR3 protein: CAIRQGSTEAFF
V gene: TRBV29-1; J gene: TRBJ2-3; D gene: TRBD2; clone size: many; CDR3 DNA: TGCAGCGTTACGACTAGCGCCGTTTCAGATACGCAGTATTTT; CDR3 protein: CSVTTSAVSDTQYF
V gene: TRBV3-1; J gene: TRBJ1-2; D gene: -; clone size: many; CDR3 DNA: TGTGCCAGCAGCCAAGGGCTGCGGGGCTACACCTTC; CDR3 protein: CASSQGLRGYTF
V gene: TRBV5-1; J gene: TRBJ2-1; D gene: TRBD1; clone size: few; CDR3 DNA: TGCGCCAGCAGCTTGGAGGACAGGGACGGTATCTTC; CDR3 protein: CASSLEDRDGIF
V gene: TRBV12-3/TRBV12-4; J gene: TRBJ1-1; D gene: -; clone size: many; CDR3 DNA: TGTGCCAGCAGTACTTCAGCGCTCCTACGGGATACTGAAGCTTTCTTT; CDR3 protein: CASSTSALLRDTEAFF
V gene: TRBV5-1; J gene: TRBJ2-7; D gene: -; clone size: -; CDR3 DNA: -; CDR3 protein: CASSFGQGAYEQNF
V gene: TRBV6-2/TRBV6-3; J gene: TRBJ1-2; D gene: -; clone size: many; CDR3 DNA: TGTGCCAGCAGTTACTCTAACAGCGATGGCTACACCTTC; CDR3 protein: CASSYSNSDGYTF
V gene: TRBV27; J gene: TRBJ2-7; D gene: -; clone size: -; CDR3 DNA: TGTGCCAGCAGTTTATGGGGGGACTCCTACGAGCAGTACTTC; CDR3 protein: CASSLWGDSYEQYF
V gene: TRBV29-1; J gene: TRBJ2-1; D gene: TRBD2; clone size: many; CDR3 DNA: TGCAGCCTCATTGGGACTAGCGCCTCCAATGAGCAGTTCTTC; CDR3 protein: CSLIGTSASNEQFF
V gene: TRBV5-1; J gene: TRBJ2-1; D gene: TRBD2; clone size: many; CDR3 DNA: TGCGCCAGCAGCCCGTCCCCCGGGACTAACTACAATGAGCAGTTCTTC; CDR3 protein: CASSPSPGTNYNEQFF
V gene: TRBV4-3; J gene: TRBJ1-1; D gene: TRBD1; clone size: -; CDR3 DNA: TGCGCCAGCAGCCAAGGAGGGACAGCACGTGAAGCTTTCTTT; CDR3 protein: CASSQGGTAREAFF
V gene: TRBV7-2; J gene: TRBJ2-3; D gene: -; clone size: many; CDR3 DNA: TGTGCCAGCAGCTTAGACTACACAGATACGCAGTATTTT; CDR3 protein: CASSLDYTDTQYF
V gene: TRBV2; J gene: TRBJ1-1; D gene: -; clone size: -; CDR3 DNA: TGTGCCAGCAGTGTCCGTTGGGGGTCCGCGAACACTGAAGCTTTCTTT; CDR3 protein: CASSVRWGSANTEAFF
V gene: TRBV7-2; J gene: TRBJ1-5; D gene: -; clone size: few; CDR3 DNA: TGTGCCAGCAGCTTCTATAGCAATCAGCCCCAGCATTTT; CDR3 protein: CASSFYSNQPQHF
V gene: TRBV9; J gene: TRBJ2-5; D gene: -; clone size: -; CDR3 DNA: TGTGCCAGCAGCGTAGTCGGGGCCCCCGGTGGGACCCAGTACTTC; CDR3 protein: CASSVVGAPGGTQYF
V gene: TRBV7-9; J gene: TRBJ1-1; D gene: TRBD1; clone size: many; CDR3 DNA: TGTGCCAGCAGCCCCTCGCGGACAGGGGTGACTGAAGCTTTCTTT; CDR3 protein: CASSPSRTGVTEAFF
V gene: TRBV29-1; J gene: TRBJ2-4; D gene: -; clone size: many; CDR3 DNA: TGCAGCGTTTGGTCAGCCAAAAACATTCAGTACTTC; CDR3 protein: CSVWSAKNIQYF
V gene: TRBV29-1; J gene: TRBJ2-6; D gene: -; clone size: many; CDR3 DNA: TGCAGCGTTGGTCGGAGTCATACTGCTGGGGCCAACGTCCTGACTTTC; CDR3 protein: CSVGRSHTAGANVLTF
V gene: TRBV20-1; J gene: TRBJ2-5; D gene: TRBD1; clone size: many; CDR3 DNA: TGCAGCGTGGACAGGGCGCACCAAGAGACCCAGTACTTC; CDR3 protein: CSVDRAHQETQYF
V gene: TRBV28; J gene: TRBJ2-1; D gene: -; clone size: many; CDR3 DNA: TGTGCCAGCAGTTTAAATCCCCGGGGATGGGGGTTCTTC; CDR3 protein: CASSLNPRGWGFF
V gene: TRBV20-1; J gene: TRBJ1-2; D gene: TRBD1; clone size: few; CDR3 DNA: TGCAGTGCTGGAAAAGGGACAGGGGGCGATGGCTACACCTTC; CDR3 protein: CSAGKGTGGDGYTF
V gene: TRBV23-1; J gene: TRBJ1-1; D gene: -; clone size: many; CDR3 DNA: TGCGCCAGCAGGAACAGGAACACTGAAGCTTTCTTT; CDR3 protein: CASRNRNTEAFF
V gene: TRBV7-2; J gene: TRBJ2-7; D gene: -; clone size: many; CDR3 DNA: TGTGCCAGCAGCTTAGCCGCCTCGACCTACGAGCAGTACTTC; CDR3 protein: CASSLAASTYEQYF
V gene: TRBV7-8; J gene: TRBJ2-3; D gene: TRBD2; clone size: few; CDR3 DNA: TGTGCCAGCAGCTTACTAAGCGGGGTATTACCCGGCACAGATACGCAGTATTTT; CDR3 protein: CASSLLSGVLPGTDTQYF
V gene: TRBV29-1; J gene: TRBJ2-7; D gene: -; clone size: -; CDR3 DNA: TGCAGCGTTGAAAGGGGGGGCCGGGACTACGAGCAGTACTTC; CDR3 protein: CSVERGGRDYEQYF
V gene: TRBV11-2; J gene: TRBJ2-1; D gene: TRBD2; clone size: few; CDR3 DNA: TGTGCCAGCAGCACAGTAGCGGGGAACTACAATGAGCAGTTCTTC; CDR3 protein: CASSTVAGNYNEQFF
V gene: TRBV18; J gene: TRBJ1-1; D gene: TRBD1; clone size: -; CDR3 DNA: TGTGCCAGCTCACCAGAACAGGGGGCGACTGAAGCTTTCTTT; CDR3 protein: CASSPEQGATEAFF
V gene: TRBV10-3; J gene: TRBJ1-4; D gene: -; clone size: -; CDR3 DNA: TGTGCCATCAGTGAAGGGAGGCAAAATGAAAAACTGTTTTTT; CDR3 protein: CAISEGRQNEKLFF
V gene: TRBV14; J gene: TRBJ2-1; D gene: TRBD2; clone size: -; CDR3 DNA: TGTGCCAGCAGCCCATTAACTGGACTAGTTGGGAATGAGCAGTTCTTC; CDR3 protein: CASSPLTGLVGNEQFF
V gene: TRBV19; J gene: TRBJ2-3; D gene: -; clone size: -; CDR3 DNA: TGTGCCAGTAGGCCGACAGGTCTTAGCACAGATACGCAGTATTTT; CDR3 protein: CASRPTGLSTDTQYF
V gene: TRBV7-2; J gene: TRBJ2-1; D gene: TRBD2; clone size: -; CDR3 DNA: TGTGCCAGCAGCCGAGGGGCTAGCGGAGGGGTTGAGCAGTTCTTC; CDR3 protein: CASSRGASGGVEQFF
V gene: TRBV27; J gene: TRBJ1-1; D gene: -; clone size: many; CDR3 DNA: TGTGCCAGCAGTTTCGGACAGATGAACACTGAAGCTTTCTTT; CDR3 protein: CASSFGQMNTEAFF
V gene: TRBV27; J gene: TRBJ2-7; D gene: -; clone size: few; CDR3 DNA: TGTGCCAGCAGTTTTAGGGGTCTAAGAGGCGAGCAGTACTTC; CDR3 protein: CASSFRGLRGEQYF
V gene: TRBV20-1; J gene: TRBJ2-3; D gene: TRBD2; clone size: few; CDR3 DNA: TGCAGTGCCTCGAATTCACTAGCGGGGAGCACAGATACGCAGTATTTT; CDR3 protein: CSASNSLAGSTDTQYF
V gene: TRBV7-6; J gene: TRBJ2-3; D gene: TRBD2; clone size: -; CDR3 DNA: TGTGCCAGCAGCCCTCTTAGCGGGGCGGGAGATACGCAGTATTTT; CDR3 protein: CASSPLSGAGDTQYF
V gene: TRBV19; J gene: TRBJ1-1; D gene: -; clone size: many; CDR3 DNA: TGTGCCAGTAGTACCGGCCTGAACACTGAAGCTTTCTTT; CDR3 protein: CASSTGLNTEAFF
V gene: TRBV7-8; J gene: TRBJ2-3; D gene: -; clone size: few; CDR3 DNA: TGTGCCAGCAGCCCAACGGGGTCCACAGATACGCAGTATTTT; CDR3 protein: CASSPTGSTDTQYF
V gene: TRBV30; J gene: TRBJ1-1; D gene: -; clone size: many; CDR3 DNA: TGTGCCTGGAGCCCAACGCAGGGCGCGGGGACTGAAGCTTTCTTT; CDR3 protein: CAWSPTQGAGTEAFF
V gene: TRBV29-1; J gene: TRBJ1-1; D gene: -; clone size: few; CDR3 DNA: TGCAGCGTTTTAGGACAGTTCGGCACTGAAGCTTTCTTT; CDR3 protein: CSVLGQFGTEAFF
V gene: TRBV9; J gene: TRBJ2-3; D gene: TRBD2; clone size: few; CDR3 DNA: TGTGCCAGCAGCGCTGGAGCGGGAGGCACAGATACGCAGTATTTT; CDR3 protein: CASSAGAGGTDTQYF